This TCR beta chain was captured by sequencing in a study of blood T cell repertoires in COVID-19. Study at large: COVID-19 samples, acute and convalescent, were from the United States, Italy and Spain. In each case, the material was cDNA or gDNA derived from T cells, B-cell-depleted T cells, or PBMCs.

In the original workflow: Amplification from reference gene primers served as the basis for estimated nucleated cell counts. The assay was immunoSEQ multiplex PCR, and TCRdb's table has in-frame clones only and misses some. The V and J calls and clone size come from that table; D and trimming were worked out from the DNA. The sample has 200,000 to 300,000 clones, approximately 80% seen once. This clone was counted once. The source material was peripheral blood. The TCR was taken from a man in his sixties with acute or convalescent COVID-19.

This CDR3 reads CASSLSSTGSGELFF. DNA for the CDR3: TGTGCCAGCAGTTTATCGTCCACAGGGTCCGGGGAGCTGTTTTTT. This chain connects TRBV28 to TRBJ2-2; tentatively, D is TRBD1 (6 bases). This CDR3 comprises 15 residues. Germline assignment: CDR1 MDHEN and CDR2 SYDVKM. V gave up 1 base and J gave up 6 bases, with 12 bases separating them.